One and the same sample provided the 3 T cell receptor beta chains below, sequenced in a study of response to subunit inactivated influenza vaccine. Via MiXCR, TCRdb re-called the RT-PCR reads, giving one row per CDR3 protein. The sample holds more than 550,000 distinct CDR3 sequences; roughly 10% are singletons and the top ten take 10%. The sample here was PBMCs from blood, taken on the day of vaccination. These receptors came from a man in his fifties who received an inactivated influenza vaccine.

This clonotype was observed a few times. The gene calls are TRBV9 and TRBJ2-1; the match to TRBD2 covers 9 bases. Losses at the gene ends were 4 bases for V and 8 bases for J; bases not matched to a gene: 10. The CDR3 is 15 residues long. Germline CDR1 and CDR2: SGDLS and YYNGEE. The CDR3 DNA sequence: TGTGCCAGCAGCCCTAGCGGGACCTTTAGGGATGAGCAGTTCTTC. This sequence encodes CASSPSGTFRDEQFF.

The chain has TRBV11-2 and TRBJ2-5, with D unclear. This CDR3 is built from 14 residues. Trimming shortened V by 0 bases and J by 4 bases, and 9 bases separated the two germline ends. Germline V CDR1 and CDR2: SGHAT, FQNNGV. This chain's CDR3 is CASSLEAWAETQYF. The CDR3 coding sequence is TGTGCCAGCAGCTTAGAAGCTTGGGCAGAGACCCAGTACTTC.

The chain links TRBV6-2 or TRBV6-3 to TRBJ1-2; D is uncertain. This CDR3 region has 14 residues. CDR1 and CDR2 (germline): MNHEY, SVGEGT. Trimming took 6 bases from V and 6 from J, leaving 17 bases between them. The CDR3 region is CASRPGPTGNGYTF. CDR3 in DNA: TGTGCCAGCAGGCCCGGCCCTACCGGGAATGGCTACACCTTC.